This TCR beta chain was sequenced in a study of naive and memory T cell subsets. General study results and limits: No ground truth validated the naive and memory repertoire findings. In naive cells, over 85% of TCR sequences were seen only once.

Two oligonucleotides, mixed equimolar, formed the beta constant-region primer covering TRBC1 and TRBC2. A 12-nucleotide UMI and the SP2 primer were added to the cDNA 3' end by oligonucleotide ligation. TCRdb re-analysed the UMI-ligation and nested PCR reads in MiXCR, keeping a single row per CDR3 protein. Of around 160,000 distinct CDR3 sequences detected, 15% to 20% appear once; the ten largest clones hold roughly 0.13%. Germline V gene lookup returns CDR1 MDHEN and CDR2 SYDVKM. Trimming pared 6 bases from V and 1 base from J, leaving 16 bases between. CDR3 length: 16 residues. This clonotype has only a few counts. The antigen is unknown. CMV status came from CD4+ T cell IFNgamma after overnight CMV lysate stimulation of fresh PBMCs.

The TCR was taken from a human donor in good health. The chain is built from TRBV28 and TRBJ1-5; a weak D match, TRBD1 (6 bases). The sequenced material came from naive CD4+ T cells from blood. CDR3 nucleotides: TGTGCCAGCAGCCAAACAGGGATTGGGAGCAATCAGCCCCAGCATTTT. Its protein is CASSQTGIGSNQPQHF.